This T cell receptor (beta chain) was sequenced during a study of blood T cells in healthy people across ages. Findings and caveats of the study: Bulk PBMC profiling left naive and antigen-experienced comparisons inconclusive.

Through a sample-barcoded 5' primer and a J-beta primer mix, a second PCR was run for roughly 6 to 11 cycles. TCRdb analysed the 5' RACE reads with MiXCR anew, one entry per CDR3 protein. Of 600,000 or so distinct CDR3 sequences listed, 20% to 25% are singletons. CDR3 length equals 12 residues. CDR1 and CDR2 from the germline V gene are ENHRY and SYGVKD. There are a few counts of this clonotype. Its antigen is undetermined. One junction end does not reproduce the germline sequence, and a read error may be involved. The chain employs TRBV10-3 and TRBJ2-5, with TRBD2 as a possible D gene (5 bases). The sequencing sample was made of blood. This sequence originates from a man in his 70s in good health. The CDR3 bases are TGTGCCACCCTAGGACTCGAAGAGGCCCAGTACTTC. Encoded protein: CATLGLEEAQYF.